A selection of T cell receptor beta chains follows, all from one sample in a study of T cell responses to AZD1222 COVID-19 vaccine. Generated by immunoSEQ multiplex PCR, the TCRdb table keeps only in-frame clones and is missing some. The sample includes some 73,000 clones, 80% to 90% of them seen just once. Specimen: peripheral blood, collected 28 days after the second AZD1222 dose. Receptors were obtained from an adult who received the AZD1222 COVID-19 vaccine. Each CDR3 is given with its conserved first and last residue. The D gene is left open where the match is weak. Size is stated for part of the rows, as once, few or many counts, or as a class when the clone is expanded.

D gene: .
V gene: TRBV27
J gene: TRBJ2-7
clone size: .
CDR3 protein: CASRTPRGQSSYEQYF
CDR3 DNA: TGTGCCAGCAGGACTCCCCGGGGTCAAAGCTCCTACGAGCAGTACTTC

D gene: TRBD2
V gene: TRBV5-1
J gene: TRBJ2-1
clone size: .
CDR3 protein: CASSTSASGGHEQFF
CDR3 DNA: TGCGCCAGCAGTACCTCCGCTAGCGGGGGGCATGAGCAGTTCTTC

D gene: TRBD1
V gene: TRBV9
J gene: TRBJ1-1
clone size: .
CDR3 protein: CASSGGQFNTEAFF
CDR3 DNA: TGTGCCAGCAGCGGGGGACAGTTTAACACTGAAGCTTTCTTT

D gene: .
V gene: TRBV11-3
J gene: TRBJ2-1
clone size: .
CDR3 protein: CASSSINEQFF
CDR3 DNA: TGTGCCAGCAGCTCGATCAATGAGCAGTTCTTC

D gene: .
V gene: TRBV7-9
J gene: TRBJ2-1
clone size: .
CDR3 protein: CASSSEAGWSSYNEQFF
CDR3 DNA: TGTGCCAGCAGTTCGGAGGCCGGCTGGAGCTCCTACAATGAGCAGTTCTTC

D gene: TRBD2
V gene: TRBV6-6
J gene: TRBJ2-2
clone size: .
CDR3 protein: CASSRLSGALKTGELFF
CDR3 DNA: TGTGCCAGCAGTCGCCTTAGCGGGGCCCTTAAAACCGGGGAGCTGTTTTTT

D gene: .
V gene: TRBV7-3
J gene: TRBJ2-3
clone size: .
CDR3 protein: CASSRSPTRTDTQYF
CDR3 DNA: TGTGCCAGCAGCCGTTCCCCGACTAGAACAGATACGCAGTATTTT

D gene: .
V gene: TRBV5-4
J gene: TRBJ1-1
clone size: .
CDR3 protein: CASTSGRGDTEAFF
CDR3 DNA: TGTGCCAGCACGTCGGGGCGCGGGGACACTGAAGCTTTCTTT

D gene: TRBD1
V gene: TRBV9
J gene: TRBJ2-3
clone size: few
CDR3 protein: CASSGQGVEADTQYF
CDR3 DNA: TGTGCCAGCAGCGGACAGGGGGTCGAGGCAGATACGCAGTATTTT

D gene: .
V gene: TRBV5-1
J gene: TRBJ1-2
clone size: .
CDR3 protein: CASSYGGDYGYTF
CDR3 DNA: TGCGCCAGCAGCTACGGAGGGGACTATGGCTACACCTTC

D gene: .
V gene: TRBV19
J gene: TRBJ2-2
clone size: .
CDR3 protein: CASTSTGRVGELFF
CDR3 DNA: TGTGCCAGTACCTCAACGGGGAGAGTCGGGGAGCTGTTTTTT

D gene: .
V gene: TRBV27
J gene: TRBJ1-2
clone size: .
CDR3 protein: CASSSPPNYGYTF
CDR3 DNA: TGTGCCAGCAGTTCCCCGCCCAACTATGGCTACACCTTC

D gene: .
V gene: TRBV19
J gene: TRBJ1-4
clone size: .
CDR3 protein: CASSTGRGEKLFF
CDR3 DNA: TGTGCCAGCAGTACGGGGCGGGGTGAAAAACTGTTTTTT

D gene: TRBD1
V gene: TRBV5-6
J gene: TRBJ1-1
clone size: .
CDR3 protein: CASSHAGGGTEAFF
CDR3 DNA: TGTGCCAGCAGCCATGCAGGGGGGGGCACTGAAGCTTTCTTT

D gene: TRBD1
V gene: TRBV19
J gene: TRBJ2-2
clone size: .
CDR3 protein: CASSMGTGAGELFF
CDR3 DNA: TGTGCCAGTAGTATGGGGACAGGGGCCGGGGAGCTGTTTTTT

D gene: .
V gene: TRBV6-5
J gene: TRBJ1-2
clone size: .
CDR3 protein: CASSLLQGYGYTF
CDR3 DNA: TGTGCCAGCAGTTTACTACAGGGATATGGCTACACCTTC

D gene: .
V gene: TRBV5-6
J gene: TRBJ1-1
clone size: .
CDR3 protein: CASSFRGRNTEAFF
CDR3 DNA: TGTGCCAGCAGCTTTAGGGGGAGGAACACTGAAGCTTTCTTT

D gene: .
V gene: TRBV9
J gene: TRBJ1-2
clone size: .
CDR3 protein: CASSSAGVIGGYTF
CDR3 DNA: TGTGCCAGCAGCTCCGCGGGGGTAATCGGTGGCTACACCTTC

D gene: .
V gene: TRBV19
J gene: TRBJ1-3
clone size: .
CDR3 protein: CAGAGDGNTIYF
CDR3 DNA: TGTGCCGGAGCAGGGGATGGAAACACCATATATTTT

D gene: TRBD1
V gene: TRBV18
J gene: TRBJ1-2
clone size: .
CDR3 protein: CASSPSGQDYGYTF
CDR3 DNA: TGTGCCAGCTCACCCTCGGGACAGGACTATGGCTACACCTTC

D gene: TRBD1
V gene: TRBV11-3
J gene: TRBJ2-3
clone size: .
CDR3 protein: CASSFGTGKADTQYF
CDR3 DNA: TGTGCCAGCAGCTTCGGGACAGGGAAGGCAGATACGCAGTATTTT

D gene: TRBD1
V gene: TRBV11-3
J gene: TRBJ2-1
clone size: .
CDR3 protein: CASSFYGQASSYNEQFF
CDR3 DNA: TGTGCCAGCAGCTTCTACGGACAGGCAAGCTCCTACAATGAGCAGTTCTTC

D gene: .
V gene: TRBV7-9
J gene: TRBJ2-3
clone size: .
CDR3 protein: CASRIGAGPPDTQYF
CDR3 DNA: TGTGCCAGCAGGATAGGGGCGGGACCCCCCGATACGCAGTATTTT

D gene: TRBD1
V gene: TRBV2
J gene: TRBJ2-7
clone size: .
CDR3 protein: CASRTRTGVHEQYF
CDR3 DNA: TGTGCCAGCAGGACCCGGACAGGGGTCCACGAGCAGTACTTC

D gene: TRBD1
V gene: TRBV19
J gene: TRBJ1-5
clone size: once
CDR3 protein: CASSNTGGSSSNQPQHF
CDR3 DNA: TGTGCCAGTAGTAATACAGGGGGCTCAAGTAGCAATCAGCCCCAGCATTTT

D gene: .
V gene: TRBV14
J gene: TRBJ2-2
clone size: .
CDR3 protein: CASSRKTQSGTGELFF
CDR3 DNA: TGTGCCAGCAGCCGCAAGACTCAGTCGGGGACCGGGGAGCTGTTTTTT

D gene: TRBD1
V gene: TRBV5-1
J gene: TRBJ2-2
clone size: .
CDR3 protein: CASSTGQGGSYTGELFF
CDR3 DNA: TGCGCCAGCAGCACGGGACAGGGCGGAAGTTACACCGGGGAGCTGTTTTTT

D gene: .
V gene: TRBV7-7
J gene: TRBJ2-2
clone size: .
CDR3 protein: CASSQARHTGELFF
CDR3 DNA: TGTGCCAGCAGCCAGGCTCGGCACACCGGGGAGCTGTTTTTT

D gene: .
V gene: TRBV28
J gene: TRBJ1-3
clone size: many
CDR3 protein: CASSLIGNTIYF
CDR3 DNA: TGTGCCAGCAGTCTCATTGGAAACACCATATATTTT

D gene: TRBD1
V gene: TRBV5-6
J gene: TRBJ1-4
clone size: .
CDR3 protein: CASSTRQGTNEKLFF
CDR3 DNA: TGTGCCAGCAGCACTCGACAGGGAACTAATGAAAAACTGTTTTTT

D gene: .
V gene: TRBV2
J gene: TRBJ2-1
clone size: .
CDR3 protein: CASSERGGYLRYNEQFF
CDR3 DNA: TGTGCCAGCAGTGAAAGAGGGGGGTACTTACGATACAATGAGCAGTTCTTC

D gene: TRBD2
V gene: TRBV7-2
J gene: TRBJ2-7
clone size: .
CDR3 protein: CASSLGLAGIYEQYF
CDR3 DNA: TGTGCCAGCAGTTTGGGACTAGCGGGGATCTACGAGCAGTACTTC

D gene: .
V gene: TRBV7-9
J gene: TRBJ1-1
clone size: .
CDR3 protein: CASSVIREAFF
CDR3 DNA: TGTGCCAGCAGCGTTATTCGTGAAGCTTTCTTT

D gene: TRBD1
V gene: TRBV4-2
J gene: TRBJ2-3
clone size: .
CDR3 protein: CASSQDPNGQGWTDTQYF
CDR3 DNA: TGTGCCAGCAGCCAAGATCCCAATGGACAGGGTTGGACAGATACGCAGTATTTT

D gene: .
V gene: TRBV19
J gene: TRBJ1-6
clone size: .
CDR3 protein: CASRVTGGSPLHF
CDR3 DNA: TGTGCCAGTAGAGTCACTGGAGGGTCACCCCTCCACTTT

D gene: .
V gene: TRBV5-1
J gene: TRBJ1-6
clone size: .
CDR3 protein: CARDSNSPLHF
CDR3 DNA: TGCGCCAGGGACAGTAATTCACCCCTCCACTTT

D gene: TRBD2
V gene: TRBV29-1
J gene: TRBJ2-5
clone size: .
CDR3 protein: CSSLPPRLAGPQYF
CDR3 DNA: TGCAGCTCTTTACCCCCCCGACTAGCGGGGCCCCAGTACTTC

D gene: .
V gene: TRBV6-5
J gene: TRBJ1-6
clone size: .
CDR3 protein: CASSYPRSPLHF
CDR3 DNA: TGTGCCAGCAGTTACCCTCGGTCACCCCTCCACTTT

D gene: .
V gene: TRBV18
J gene: TRBJ2-5
clone size: once
CDR3 protein: CASSPPPAQETQYF
CDR3 DNA: TGTGCCAGCTCACCACCGCCTGCTCAAGAGACCCAGTACTTC

D gene: .
V gene: TRBV7-5
J gene: TRBJ1-3
clone size: .
CDR3 protein: CVRSPIQGIRGNTIYF
CDR3 DNA: TGTGTCAGAAGCCCAATACAGGGGATCAGAGGAAACACCATATATTTT

D gene: TRBD1
V gene: TRBV6-5
J gene: TRBJ2-3
clone size: .
CDR3 protein: CASRPTGDVDTQYF
CDR3 DNA: TGTGCCAGCAGACCGACAGGGGACGTAGATACGCAGTATTTT

D gene: .
V gene: TRBV7-2
J gene: TRBJ1-2
clone size: .
CDR3 protein: CASMGGRSGYTF
CDR3 DNA: TGTGCCAGCATGGGAGGGAGGAGCGGCTACACCTTC

D gene: .
V gene: TRBV5-1
J gene: TRBJ1-1
clone size: .
CDR3 protein: CASSFLGQERTEAFF
CDR3 DNA: TGCGCCAGCAGCTTCTTGGGCCAGGAGAGGACTGAAGCTTTCTTT

D gene: .
V gene: TRBV10-3
J gene: TRBJ1-2
clone size: .
CDR3 protein: CAISLAGDNYGYTF
CDR3 DNA: TGTGCCATCAGTTTGGCAGGGGACAACTATGGCTACACCTTC

D gene: .
V gene: TRBV4-1
J gene: TRBJ1-2
clone size: .
CDR3 protein: CASTENREGANYGYTF
CDR3 DNA: TGCGCCAGCACCGAAAACAGGGAGGGGGCTAACTATGGCTACACCTTC

D gene: TRBD2
V gene: TRBV7-3
J gene: TRBJ2-1
clone size: .
CDR3 protein: CASSLIRKGLADSYNEQFF
CDR3 DNA: TGTGCCAGCAGCTTGATAAGAAAGGGACTAGCGGACTCCTACAATGAGCAGTTCTTC

D gene: .
V gene: TRBV28
J gene: TRBJ1-3
clone size: .
CDR3 protein: CASSPGDGNTIYF
CDR3 DNA: TGTGCCAGCAGCCCAGGGGACGGAAACACCATATATTTT

D gene: .
V gene: TRBV14
J gene: TRBJ2-1
clone size: .
CDR3 protein: CASSQSSYNEQFF
CDR3 DNA: TGTGCCAGCAGCCAAAGCTCCTACAATGAGCAGTTCTTC

D gene: .
V gene: TRBV29-1
J gene: TRBJ1-1
clone size: .
CDR3 protein: CSVAPKGLNTEAFF
CDR3 DNA: TGCAGCGTGGCTCCGAAGGGGCTGAACACTGAAGCTTTCTTT

D gene: .
V gene: TRBV19
J gene: TRBJ1-1
clone size: .
CDR3 protein: CASSIPRRQSGTEAFF
CDR3 DNA: TGTGCCAGTAGTATCCCGAGACGACAAAGTGGCACTGAAGCTTTCTTT